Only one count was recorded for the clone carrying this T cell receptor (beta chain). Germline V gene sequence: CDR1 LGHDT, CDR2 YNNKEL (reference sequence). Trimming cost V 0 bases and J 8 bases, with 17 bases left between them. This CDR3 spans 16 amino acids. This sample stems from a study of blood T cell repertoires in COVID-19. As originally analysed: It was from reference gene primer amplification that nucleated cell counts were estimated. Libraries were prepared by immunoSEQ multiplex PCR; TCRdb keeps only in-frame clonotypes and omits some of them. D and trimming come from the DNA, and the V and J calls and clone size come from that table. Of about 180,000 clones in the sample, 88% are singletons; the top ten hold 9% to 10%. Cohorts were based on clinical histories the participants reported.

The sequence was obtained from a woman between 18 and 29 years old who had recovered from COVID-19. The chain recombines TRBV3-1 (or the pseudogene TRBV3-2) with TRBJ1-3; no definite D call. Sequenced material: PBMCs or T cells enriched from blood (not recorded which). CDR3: CASSQDVPSQVDTIYF. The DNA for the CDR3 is TGTGCCAGCAGCCAAGATGTCCCCTCCCAGGTGGACACCATATATTTT.